This TCR beta chain was captured in a study of OX40 agonist ivuxolimab in advanced cancers. On the study more broadly: Patients were treated with intravenous ivuxolimab, dosed at 0.01 to 10 mg/kg and infused every 2 weeks. Each dose-escalation patient presented with hepatocellular carcinoma, melanoma, renal cell or head and neck cancer. Among those enrolled, mean age was around 55 years (range roughly 20 to 80) and roughly 84% were male.

Study-wide findings and caveats: The mean number of expanded clones was higher in CD8+ T cells than in CD4+.

The method was immunoSEQ multiplex PCR; TCRdb's version includes in-frame clones alone and lacks a portion of them. Among roughly 80,000 clones listed, 75% to 90% were seen once. Germline V gives CDR1 MGHRA, CDR2 YSYEKL. The CDR3 contains 15 residues. V was trimmed by 0 bases and J by 3 bases, leaving 12 bases between them. Concerning this clone: The target antigen is unknown.

The TCR comes from an adult with an advanced solid tumor such as melanoma, head and neck, liver or kidney cancer. The V gene is TRBV4-1, the J gene TRBJ2-7; D remains ambiguous. Sequenced material: CD4+ or CD8+ T cells sorted from blood, taken in a trial of the OX40 agonist ivuxolimab. The CDR3 protein is CASSQDVVPLYEQYF. The CDR3 DNA reads TGCGCCAGCAGCCAAGATGTCGTTCCTCTCTACGAGCAGTACTTC.